This T cell receptor beta chain was identified in a study of cytomegalovirus exposure and HLA in healthy donors (dated by TCRdb to 2017 to 2019). About the full investigation: An earlier analysis of several hundred of the donors reported roughly 300 Gb of sequence data and about 100 million unique TCR beta sequences from about 200 million T cells. Both class I and class II loci were covered by HLA typing, at four-digit resolution. All discovery cohort repertoires had been generated on a single sequencing platform. Besides the first cohort of around 700 subjects, a separate validation cohort made up of 120 different subjects was used. The study profiled the T cell repertoires of approximately 700 subjects by immunosequencing and related them to cytomegalovirus serostatus. The study aimed to test whether signatures of past pathogen exposure could be identified by cataloging public T cell receptors. To predict cytomegalovirus infection status, the study combined high-throughput TCR immunosequencing, statistical association of individual TCRs with disease status, and machine learning. Typing coverage varied by locus: 629-630 donors for A, B, C, DRB1 and DQB1; roughly 520 for DQA1; approximately 610 for DPA1; roughly 450 for DPB1. A later analysis re-analyzed previously published TCR beta repertoires from roughly 690 donors and added high-resolution HLA genotyping to study TCR occurrence patterns. Several DR-DQ haplotypes were treated as single units for association and clustering because of strong linkage in the cohort. Among around 400 genotyped donors of the cohort, an average of about 240,000 unique TCR beta nucleotide sequences was sequenced per donor, of which 15% to 20% were non-productive. In the later analysis, no new phenotypic data were used to find candidate immune exposures; instead, reliance was placed on TCR beta sequences and their occurrence across donors. To decide whether each TCR beta V gene segment behaved as functional or pseudogenic, an earlier analysis of some 580 of the donors relied on high-throughput TCR beta sequencing. Donor age, sex, ethnicity and CMV serostatus were compiled alongside the repertoire data. About 280 gigabases of sequencing data and approximately 91 million unique TCR sequences made up an early release that covered 500 to 700 HLA-typed donors. Among the 398 genotyped donors, approximately 77% belonged to the genetic ancestry cluster associated with self-reported Caucasian donors. A later genetic analysis took genome-wide SNP genotypes for about 65% of the 666 donors and used that subset as a discovery cohort.

A note on this clone: This receptor's antigen is unknown.

What the work shows at the level of the full study, not this receptor alone: Because counts were too low, some 17 rarely observed V segments, including chromosome 9 orphons, were excluded from the earlier analysis of fewer than 650 of the donors. An association between a missense DCLRE1C variant and V-gene and J-gene trimming of TCR beta chains was found in a later genetic analysis and replicated in an independent cohort. In vitro tests confirmed that three of the cytomegalovirus-associated TCR beta chains recognize cytomegalovirus antigens. In a later analysis, HLA-associated TCR beta chains were found to be more clonally expanded and to have lower generation probabilities than equally common non-associated chains. Compared with the roughly 700-donor mean, donors in an Asian-associated ancestry cluster had fewer N-insertions in productive TCRs, according to a later genetic analysis. The only immune exposure information available for the cohort was CMV serostatus. The sequencing pipeline was judged likely to have produced a cluster of highly shared sequence variants as a technical artifact. Most CMV-associated TCR beta chains appeared to be HLA-restricted in a later analysis, and the HLA associations seemed to be driven largely by CMV exposure. Across donors, most TCR sequences were observed very rarely, whereas some public TCRs were present in many individuals. Presence/absence analyses assumed roughly uniform sequencing depth across donors, an assumption that may not hold. A total of about 180 TCR beta chains were listed by the study as associated with cytomegalovirus. At a false discovery rate of 0.05, a later analysis linked 16,000 or so TCR beta sequences to specific HLA alleles. It was suggested by the authors that the approach could potentially be generalized to other disease states and immunological phenotypes. According to a later analysis, parvovirus B19, influenza, CMV and Epstein-Barr virus appeared linked to several top co-occurrence clusters. The cohort was sequenced for TCR beta chains only, and without alpha or paired-chain data the features that could be detected were limited. In an earlier analysis of roughly 500 of the donors, most TCR beta V segments appeared in productive rearrangements about 90% or about 30% of the time, broadly matching IMGT annotations. Because the 87-base-pair reads could not distinguish some IMGT-functional V segments, including TRBV6-2 and TRBV6-3, those segments were excluded. A further reported finding was that TCR beta sequences accurately predicted the HLA-A and HLA-B alleles for most subjects in the first cohort. Assigning TCR associations to individual alleles was difficult when HLA alleles, especially DR and DQ, strongly co-occurred. The classifier was reported to diagnose cytomegalovirus status with high specificity and sensitivity in both the original and validation cohorts. Linkage disequilibrium might explain the correlated functional status among segregating V segments, but an unknown experimental factor could not be excluded. A later analysis found that TCR association rates varied across HLA loci, with DRB1 alleles showing the most associated TCRs and HLA-C alleles the fewest. Because some donors lacked HLA typing at each locus, the association tests relied only on the typed subset.

The method was the immunoSEQ multiplex PCR assay. For the multiplex PCR, a mixture combining 60 forward primers for TCR Vbeta segments and 13 reverse primers for TCR Jbeta segments was used. Amplification of the CDR3 region of rearranged TCR beta genes was performed with a multiplex PCR assay on genomic DNA. Amplified TCR beta libraries were sequenced as 87-base-pair reads on the Illumina HiSeq System. The source study handled its data this way. In a later analysis, roughly 80 million unique TCR beta chains were counted across the roughly 610 repertoires, and approximately 11 million of these chains were shared by at least two donors. Raw reads were error-corrected and collapsed into unique sequences by a nearest-neighbor algorithm in which closely related sequences were merged to remove PCR and sequencing errors. To assign V, D and J gene segments, CDR3 sequences were aligned to IMGT reference sequences. For a sequence to be retained, a match of at least six nucleotides to both a V gene segment and a J gene segment was required. A rearrangement was called productive if the CDR3 had no stop codons and remained in frame with V and J, and every other rearrangement was called non-productive. CDR3 was defined by IMGT convention, running from the second conserved V-encoded cysteine to the conserved J-encoded phenylalanine. The earlier analysis of approximately 590 of the donors excluded any sequence lacking an unambiguous match to a single V gene segment. In an earlier analysis of approximately 560 of the donors, a V segment was called functional when productive rearrangements were above 56.7%, and segregating when the standard deviation between donors exceeded 5%. A statistical classification framework was developed to diagnose cytomegalovirus status using the catalog of TCR beta chain sequences. V and J gene assignment, in a later analysis, came from comparing TCR nucleotide sequences with IMGT/GENE-DB human TR gene sequences. A later analysis assigned CDR3 sequences and most-parsimonious VDJ recombination scenarios with the TCRdist pipeline. In a later analysis, each TCR beta chain was defined by its CDR3 amino acid sequence together with its V-gene family, and reads without a unique V-gene family were excluded. In a later analysis, some 600 highly shared, low-generation-probability nucleotide sequences were removed to address suspected cross-contamination and a sequencing artifact. For each public chain, a later analysis derived a clonal expansion index from normalized ranks of inferred template counts within each repertoire. In a later analysis, generation probabilities were computed with a VDJ recombination model fitted to out-of-frame rearrangements, and the resulting probabilities were checked against IGoR. Hypergeometric tests were used in a later analysis to score TCR-TCR, TCR-HLA and TCR-CMV co-occurrence, with a repertoire-size bias correction applied to the TCR pairs. To estimate false discovery rates, a later analysis permuted the HLA or CMV assignments 20 times. In a later analysis, co-occurring TCRs were grouped using DBSCAN, with TCRdist sequence similarity added in when clustering inside HLA-allele-positive subsets. For co-occurrence clustering, repertoires with fewer than 30,000 or more than 120,000 public chains were excluded, along with roughly five repertoires with anomalous nucleotide sharing. TCRdb obtained this table from immuneACCESS and retained in-frame rearrangements with V and J assigned. These tables miss some clones; where compared with another copy, unresolved V genes account for less than half of the shortfall, and the remainder is unexplained. The V and J calls and the clone size are those of that table, but D and trimming were determined from the DNA. For this sample, the table gives fewer than 85,000 clones. Approximately 4.3% of the sample rests with the top ten.

The cohort comprised under 700 healthy bone marrow donors. Cohort members were all nominally healthy when sampled, although unrecorded immune exposures were likely present. The donor tested CMV seronegative, placing the donor among the 350 or so seronegative members of the cohort. Every donor gave a peripheral blood sample, and the peripheral blood mononuclear cells from that sample were used for TCR beta sequencing. The Qiagen DNeasy Blood Extraction Kit was used to extract genomic DNA from the blood cell samples. CDR1 is given as SEHNR and CDR2 as FQNEAQ, both from the germline V gene (reference sequence). Measured from the cysteine to the phenylalanine, the CDR3 is 16 residues long. This entry keeps only the CDR3 DNA: 48 bases, framed from base 1. Germline trimming: 4 bases from V, 8 bases from J; junction bases outside gene matches: 8.

The sequence was collected from a man aged 25-45 years in good health and CMV-seronegative. The V gene is TRBV7-9 and the J gene is TRBJ2-1, and 13 junction bases match TRBD2. The sequencing sample was made of PBMCs. The sequenced DNA: TGTGCCAGCAGCTATTCCGGGACTAGCGGGACAGATGAGCAGTTCTTC. It is translated as CASSYSGTSGTDEQFF. Reference TRBV7-9 and TRBJ2-1 proteins supply the regions before and after the CDR3; the full variable domain is: DTGVSQNPRHKITKRGQNVTFRCDPISEHNRLYWYRQTLGQGPEFLTYFQNEAQLEKSRLLSDRFSAERPKGSFSTLEIQRTEQGDSAMYLCASSYSGTSGTDEQFFGPGTRLTVL.